Many counts were recorded for the clone carrying this T cell receptor beta chain. The target antigen is unknown. The sample originates from a study of blood T cells in healthy people across ages. Study findings and constraints: Estimates of diversity drawn from one million T cells were considered underestimates. In long-lived donors, naive CD4+ cell counts and diversity exceeded those of aged donors.

Total RNA extraction produced at least 5 micrograms (per sample) for the study. Sample-barcoded 5' priming and a J-beta primer mix drove a second PCR of about 6 to 12 cycles. TCRdb used MiXCR to reprocess the 5' RACE reads, holding one entry per CDR3 protein. This table holds hundreds of thousands of distinct CDR3 sequences, approximately 30% found once. Germline V gene sequence: CDR1 SNHLY, CDR2 FYNNEI. This CDR3 has 15 residues. Trimming removed 4 bases from V and 1 base from J; junction bases left unmatched: 5. The receptor comes from a woman aged 80 or over in good health. The specimen sequenced was blood. This chain uses TRBV2 with TRBJ2-5, with TRBD2 matching 8 bases. CDR3 amino acids: CASSGVAGTQETQYF. CDR3 DNA sequence: TGTGCCAGCAGTGGTGTAGCGGGGACCCAAGAGACCCAGTACTTC.